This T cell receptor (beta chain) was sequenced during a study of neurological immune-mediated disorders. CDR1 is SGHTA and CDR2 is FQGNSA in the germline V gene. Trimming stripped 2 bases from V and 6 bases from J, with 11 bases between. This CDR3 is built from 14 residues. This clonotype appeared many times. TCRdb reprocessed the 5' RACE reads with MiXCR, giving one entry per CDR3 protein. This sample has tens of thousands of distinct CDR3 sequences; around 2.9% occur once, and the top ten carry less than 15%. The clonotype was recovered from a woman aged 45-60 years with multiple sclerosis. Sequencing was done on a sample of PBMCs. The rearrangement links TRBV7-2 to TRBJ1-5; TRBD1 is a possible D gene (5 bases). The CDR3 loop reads CASSLMGTGQPQHF. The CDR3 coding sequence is TGTGCCAGCAGCTTAATGGGGACGGGTCAGCCCCAGCATTTT.